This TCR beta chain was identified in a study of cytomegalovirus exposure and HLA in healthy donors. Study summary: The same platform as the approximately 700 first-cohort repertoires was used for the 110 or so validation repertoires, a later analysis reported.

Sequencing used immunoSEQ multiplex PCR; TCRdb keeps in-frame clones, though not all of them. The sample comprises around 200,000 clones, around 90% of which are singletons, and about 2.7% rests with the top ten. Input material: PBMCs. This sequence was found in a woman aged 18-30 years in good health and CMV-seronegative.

This chain's CDR3 is CASSQDEGSNTEAFF. CDR3 coding DNA: TGCGCCAGCAGCCAAGATGAGGGAAGTAACACTGAAGCTTTCTTT. The genes are TRBV4-3 and TRBJ1-1, with D unclear. There are 15 residues in the CDR3. V was pared by 0 bases and J by 2 bases, with 10 bases between. Germline V gene data show CDR1 as LGHNA and CDR2 as YSLEER.